The present T cell receptor (beta chain) was sequenced within a study of Ad26.COV2.S vaccination and SARS-CoV-2 variants. At the level of the study: The Ad26.COV2.S arm of the COV1001 trial was where the donor was placed.

Assay: immunoSEQ multiplex PCR; the TCRdb copy retains only in-frame clones and omits some. The table includes a few hundred thousand clones, 75% to 95% detected once. This sample's treatment: roughly 18 received Ad26.COV2.S at low or high dose, single or two shots; 5 received placebo; per-sample allocation not given. Collection of samples fell on day 63 after the first vaccine or placebo injection. In the vaccine, an Ad26 vector expressed the SARS-CoV-2 spike of the Wuhan strain. Specimen: peripheral blood, collected in a trial of Ad26.COV2.S vaccine versus placebo. This receptor was obtained from a person between 18 and 59 years old who received the Ad26.COV2.S COVID-19 vaccine or a placebo.

Here the CDR3 DNA reads TGTGCCAGCAGCTTGGGCGGGAGGAACGGTAATGAGCAGTTCTTC. Amino acids: CASSLGGRNGNEQFF. The chain employs TRBV5-4 and TRBJ2-1, with 8 positions matching TRBD2. The CDR3 is made up of 15 amino acids. The germline V gene has CDR1 SGHNT and CDR2 YYREEE (reference sequence). The V segment lost 0 bases and the J segment 7 bases; nucleotides outside the gene matches: 6.